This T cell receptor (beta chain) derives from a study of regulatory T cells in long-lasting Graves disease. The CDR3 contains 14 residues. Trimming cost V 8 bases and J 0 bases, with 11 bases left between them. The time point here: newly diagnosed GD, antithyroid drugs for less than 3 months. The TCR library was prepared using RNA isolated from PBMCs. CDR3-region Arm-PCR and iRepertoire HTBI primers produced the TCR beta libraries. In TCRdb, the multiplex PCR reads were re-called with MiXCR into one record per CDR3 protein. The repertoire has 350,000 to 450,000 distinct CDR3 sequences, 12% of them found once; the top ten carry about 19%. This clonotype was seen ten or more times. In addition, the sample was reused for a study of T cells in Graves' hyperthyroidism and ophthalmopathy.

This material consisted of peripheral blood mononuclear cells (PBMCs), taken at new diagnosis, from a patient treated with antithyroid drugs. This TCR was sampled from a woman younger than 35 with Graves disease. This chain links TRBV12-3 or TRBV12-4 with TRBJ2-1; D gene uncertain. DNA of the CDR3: TGTGCCAGCCAGCGCACGAGCTCCTACAATGAGCAGTTCTTC. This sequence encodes CASQRTSSYNEQFF.